These 24 T cell receptor beta chains share one sample of origin, sequenced in a study of technical replicates of blood from a handful of donors. TCRdb's table, derived via immunoSEQ multiplex PCR, lists solely in-frame clones and lacks some. Of about 79,000 clones detected, roughly 94% appear once; the ten largest clones hold 0.26%. Source material: T cells isolated from PBMCs. The receptors here all came from a human donor in good health.

Here the CDR3 DNA reads TGCGCCAGCAGTGAGTCGGCGGGAGGTAGGCTCGGAAACACAGATACGCAGTATTTT. It specifies CASSESAGGRLGNTDTQYF. The rearrangement uses TRBV10-2 and TRBJ2-3; 8 bases fit TRBD2. The germline V gene encodes CDR1 WSHSY and CDR2 SAAADI. This CDR3 spans 19 amino acids. V was clipped by 0 bases and J by 2 bases; unmatched bases: 13.

This sequence joins TRBV5-1 and TRBJ2-1, with D uncertain. There are 16 residues in the CDR3. Trimming removed 0 bases at V and 4 bases at J, with 14 bases between. Per the germline V gene, CDR1 is SGHRS and CDR2 is YFSETQ. CDR3 DNA: TGCGCCAGCAGCTTGGTATTCGCGCCAGGTTACAATGAGCAGTTCTTC. Encoded protein: CASSLVFAPGYNEQFF.

In DNA form, the CDR3 reads TGTGCCAGCAGCCAACTAGCGGGGGGGTATTCAGAGACCCAGTACTTC. It codes for CASSQLAGGYSETQYF. The gene calls are TRBV5-4 and TRBJ2-5, with 13 bases identical to TRBD2. The CDR3 length is 16 residues. Germline CDR1 is SGHNT and CDR2 is YYREEE (reference sequence). V lost 4 bases and J lost 4; bases outside the gene matches: 7.

The chain has TRBV6-5 and TRBJ2-2; 8 bases line up with TRBD2. The CDR3 totals 15 residues. The junction had 4 bases not matched to a gene; V was cut back by 6 bases and J by 1 base. The V gene's germline CDR1 is MNHEY and CDR2 SVGAGI. The CDR3 sequence: CASSHRGGNTGELFF. As DNA, the CDR3 is TGTGCCAGCAGCCACCGGGGGGGGAACACCGGGGAGCTGTTTTTT.

The genes are TRBV6-1 and TRBJ2-7; 8 nucleotides agree with TRBD2. This CDR3 comprises 14 residues. Germline V gives CDR1 MNHNS, CDR2 SASEGT. The trim removed 6 bases at V and 0 bases at J, leaving 4 bases unmatched. The DNA of the CDR3 is TGTGCCAGCAGCGGGACTAGAACCTCCTACGAGCAGTACTTC. Encoded protein: CASSGTRTSYEQYF.

This rearrangement joins TRBV29-1 to TRBJ2-7, with TRBD2 matching over 7 bases. Trimming cost V 2 bases and J 2 bases; bases outside gene matches: 3. CDR3 length: 13 residues. Germline-derived CDR1 and CDR2 are SQVTM and ANQGSEA. The CDR3 loop reads CSVEKSGAYEQYF. The CDR3 nucleotides read TGCAGCGTTGAAAAAAGCGGGGCCTACGAGCAGTACTTC.

The chain employs TRBV2 and TRBJ2-1; D might be TRBD2 (6 bases). The CDR3 covers 12 residues. V was cut by 3 bases and J by 12 bases, with 12 bases left in between. Germline V gives CDR1 SNHLY, CDR2 FYNNEI. CDR3 protein: CASSESGGMQFF. CDR3 bases: TGTGCCAGCAGTGAGTCCGGGGGAATGCAGTTCTTC.

The rearrangement joins TRBV5-4 to TRBJ1-5; 12 bases map to TRBD1. J lost 2 bases, V lost 7 bases, and 4 bases had no gene match. In germline, CDR1 is SGHNT, CDR2 YYREEE (reference sequence). This CDR3 is 15 amino acids long. CDR3 nucleotide sequence: TGTGCCAGCGGGACAGGGGGCTCGGGCAATCAGCCCCAGCATTTT. This codes for CASGTGGSGNQPQHF.

This chain connects TRBV4-1 to TRBJ1-1, with D possibly matching TRBD1 (5 bases). CDR1 is MGHRA and CDR2 is YSYEKL in the germline V gene. CDR3 size: 15 residues. Deletions cut 3 bases from V and 10 bases from J, with 21 bases between. CDR3 sequence reads: CASSQETSGVSVAFF. The CDR3 nucleotides are TGCGCCAGCAGCCAGGAAACCTCGGGGGTCTCGGTAGCTTTCTTT.

The rearrangement links TRBV5-8 to TRBJ2-2; D remains unclear. V lost 1 base and J 4 bases, leaving 14 bases between the germline ends. Germline loops: CDR1 SGHTS, CDR2 YDEGEE. This CDR3 has 16 residues. Here the CDR3 DNA reads TGTGCCAGCAGCTTGTCTCCTTCTTTAATCACCGGGGAGCTGTTTTTT. Its translation: CASSLSPSLITGELFF.

J is TRBJ2-3 and V is TRBV18; 7 positions agree with TRBD2. Germline V gene lookup returns CDR1 KGHSH and CDR2 LQKENI. This CDR3 is 15 amino acids long. The J segment lost 1 base and the V segment lost 6 bases, leaving 7 bases of the junction unmatched. DNA for the CDR3: TGTGCCAGCTCTCTCGGACTAGACCGCACAGATACGCAGTATTTT. Encoded protein: CASSLGLDRTDTQYF.

This chain uses TRBV9 with TRBJ2-3; D is possibly TRBD2 (6 bases). Trimming shortened V by 3 bases and J by 3 bases, and 14 bases separated the two germline ends. The CDR3 consists of 15 residues. Looked up from germline, CDR1 is SGDLS and CDR2 is YYNGEE. CDR3 DNA: TGTGCCAGCAGCGAACCCCGGGGGACGACAGATACGCAGTATTTT. Translating gives CASSEPRGTTDTQYF.

This sequence joins TRBV19 and TRBJ2-3; 9 nucleotides agree with TRBD2. Unmatched junction bases numbered 5, after V lost 4 bases and J lost 6 bases. The CDR3 totals 14 residues. Germline CDR1 LNHDA, CDR2 SQIVND (reference sequence). The CDR3 protein is CASSNSGGGDTQYF. DNA of the CDR3: TGTGCCAGTAGTAATAGCGGGGGAGGGGATACGCAGTATTTT.

V gene TRBV5-1 combines with J gene TRBJ2-5; 7 bases are a match to TRBD1. The CDR3 extends over 16 amino acids. Germline V gene sequence: CDR1 SGHRS, CDR2 YFSETQ. The ends lost 4 bases at V and 5 bases at J; junction bases unmatched: 14. As DNA, the CDR3 is TGCGCCAGCAGCCCCGTGCGAGGGGGCGCGTTGGAGACCCAGTACTTC. Its protein product is CASSPVRGGALETQYF.

The genes are TRBV11-2 and TRBJ1-1, with D unresolved. CDR3 length: 13 amino acids. V was clipped by 4 bases and J by 7 bases, with 13 bases between them. The germline gives CDR1 SGHAT, CDR2 FQNNGV. The chain's CDR3 is CASSSPKVLEAFF. Here the CDR3 DNA reads TGTGCCAGCAGCTCTCCGAAAGTACTTGAAGCTTTCTTT. Looking up the rest from reference TRBV11-2 and TRBJ1-1 gives the full variable domain: EAGVAQSPRYKIIEKRQSVAFWCNPISGHATLYWYQQILGQGPKLLIQFQNNGVVDDSQLPKDRFSAERLKGVDSTLKIQPAKLEDSAVYLCASSSPKVLEAFFGQGTRLTVV.

This sequence joins TRBV18 and TRBJ1-1, with a possible D match to TRBD1 (6 bases). This CDR3 has 16 residues. Trimming took off 1 base at V and 1 base at J, with 13 bases between the two ends. The germline gives CDR1 KGHSH, CDR2 LQKENI. This CDR3 is CASSPRWAGENTEAFF. The CDR3 DNA reads as TGTGCCAGCTCACCACGATGGGCAGGGGAGAACACTGAAGCTTTCTTT.

This chain connects TRBV5-1 to TRBJ1-6; D is uncertain. Between the trimmed V and J ends, which lost 0 bases and 0 bases, there was a span of 7 bases. There are 16 residues in the CDR3. Germline V gene sequence: CDR1 SGHRS, CDR2 YFSETQ. The CDR3 sequence is CASSLDSLSYNSPLHF. The DNA for the CDR3 is TGCGCCAGCAGCTTGGACAGCCTCTCCTATAATTCACCCCTCCACTTT.

CDR3 sequence reads: CASSLSKWGHPDGYTF. CDR3 sequence (DNA): TGTGCCAGCAGCCTCTCGAAGTGGGGCCACCCCGATGGCTACACCTTC. The V call is TRBV7-9, the J call TRBJ1-2, with a weak D call TRBD1 (5 bases). V was shortened by 5 bases and J by 6 bases, with 22 bases between the two germline ends. The CDR3 consists of 16 residues. CDR1 and CDR2 from the germline V gene are SEHNR and FQNEAQ (reference sequence). Looking up the rest from reference TRBV7-9 and TRBJ1-2 gives the full variable domain: DTGVSQNPRHKITKRGQNVTFRCDPISEHNRLYWYRQTLGQGPEFLTYFQNEAQLEKSRLLSDRFSAERPKGSFSTLEIQRTEQGDSAMYLCASSLSKWGHPDGYTFGSGTRLTVV.

CDR3 in DNA: TGTGCCAGCAGCATTCTAGCGGGGGGGCCGTTAGTAGAGACCCAGTACTTC. This translates into CASSILAGGPLVETQYF. The chain uses TRBV7-9 and TRBJ2-5; 12 bases are a match to TRBD2. The CDR3 sequence is 17 residues long. Per germline, CDR1 SEHNR and CDR2 FQNEAQ (reference sequence). V lost 5 bases and J lost 4; bases outside the gene matches: 11.

The gene calls are TRBV27 and TRBJ2-3, with 8 bases matching TRBD2. CDR1 MNHEY and CDR2 SMNVEV come from the germline V gene (reference sequence). The CDR3 consists of 15 residues. The ends lost 3 bases at V and 0 bases at J; junction bases unmatched: 2. The CDR3 loop is CASSFSGVSTDTQYF. For the CDR3, the DNA is TGTGCCAGCAGTTTTAGCGGGGTTAGCACAGATACGCAGTATTTT.

This clone was recorded only once. At one end, the junction sequence differs from germline, possibly due to a read error. The V and J genes are TRBV5-1 and TRBJ1-5; D uncertain. Germline V CDR1 and CDR2: SGHRS, YFSETQ. This CDR3 has 14 residues. CDR3 in amino acids: CASSPLGSNQPQHF. Here the CDR3 DNA reads TGCGCCAGCAGCCCTTTAGGTAGCAACCAGCCCCAGCATTTT.

J is TRBJ2-7 and V is TRBV11-2, with TRBD1 matching 7 bases. With 5 bases clipped from V and 3 bases from J, the junction kept 19 bases outside the gene matches. This CDR3 has 18 residues. Germline V gene sequence: CDR1 SGHAT, CDR2 FQNNGV. CDR3 sequence: CASSLPGEGAGPLYEQYF. The CDR3 DNA reads as TGTGCCAGCAGCCTCCCCGGCGAGGGGGCCGGCCCCCTCTACGAGCAGTACTTC.

This chain links TRBV27 with TRBJ1-2; 8 positions match TRBD1. J gave up 8 bases and V 5 bases, and 13 bases lay outside the gene matches. The CDR3 runs to 15 residues. CDR1 and CDR2 (germline): MNHEY, SMNVEV (reference sequence). DNA for the CDR3: TGTGCCAGCAGTCTGAGGGGTCAGGGGGCGGGGGGCTACACCTTC. Translation: CASSLRGQGAGGYTF.

The chain links TRBV6-1 to TRBJ2-7; possibly TRBD1 for D (7 bases). The CDR3 is 13 residues long. Trimming left V 9 bases short and J 2 bases short, with 14 bases between. Germline V gene data show CDR1 as MNHNS and CDR2 as SASEGT. Written as DNA, the CDR3 is TGTGCCAGTATCAGGGGGGAAACCTACGAGCAGTACTTC. It translates to CASIRGETYEQYF.